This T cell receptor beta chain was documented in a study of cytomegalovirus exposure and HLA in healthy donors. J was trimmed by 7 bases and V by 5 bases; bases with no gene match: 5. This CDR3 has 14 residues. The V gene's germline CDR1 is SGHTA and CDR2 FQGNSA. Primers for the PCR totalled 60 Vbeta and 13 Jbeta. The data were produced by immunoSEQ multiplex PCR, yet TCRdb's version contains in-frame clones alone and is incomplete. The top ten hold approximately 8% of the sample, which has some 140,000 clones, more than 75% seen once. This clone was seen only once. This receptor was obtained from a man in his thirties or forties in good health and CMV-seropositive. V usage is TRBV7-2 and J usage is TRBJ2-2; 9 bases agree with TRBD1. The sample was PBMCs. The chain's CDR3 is CASSVQGAGGELFF. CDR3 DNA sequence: TGTGCCAGCAGCGTACAGGGGGCAGGCGGGGAGCTGTTTTTT.